The 10 T cell receptor beta chains reported below all come from one sample, sequenced in a study of cytomegalovirus exposure and HLA in healthy donors. The PCR contained 60 Vbeta and 13 Jbeta primers. The protocol was immunoSEQ multiplex PCR, while the TCRdb copy is restricted to in-frame clones and leaves out a portion. The table has about 180,000 clones, roughly 80% seen once; the top ten hold about 1.3%. The source material was PBMCs. These TCRs come from a young man in good health and CMV-seronegative.

The chain combines TRBV7-8 with TRBJ1-5; 7 bases agree with TRBD1. The CDR3 covers 14 residues. After removal of 5 bases from V and 2 bases from J, the junction contained 3 bases not matched to a gene. From germline, CDR1 is SGHVS and CDR2 FQNEAQ. CDR3 nucleotides: TGTGCCAGCAGCCCGACAGGGCGCAATCAGCCCCAGCATTTT. Translation: CASSPTGRNQPQHF.

This clone was detected only a few times. This rearrangement joins TRBV30 to TRBJ1-2, with D perhaps TRBD1 (6 bases). The length of the CDR3 is 12 residues. Germline V gene lookup returns CDR1 GTSNPN and CDR2 SVGIG (reference sequence). V shed 3 bases and J shed 2 bases, with 7 bases lying between them. DNA for the CDR3: TGTGCCTGGAGCAGGGGCAACTATGGCTACACCTTC. Translating gives CAWSRGNYGYTF.

The chain combines TRBV7-3 with TRBJ2-3; 11 bases agree with TRBD2. CDR3 length: 16 residues. J gave up 3 bases and V 6 bases, and 8 bases lay outside the gene matches. Per germline, CDR1 SGHTA and CDR2 FQGTGA. The CDR3 loop is CASRSGLAAGTDTQYF. The DNA for the CDR3 is TGTGCCAGCAGGTCGGGACTAGCGGCTGGAACAGATACGCAGTATTTT.

The V gene is TRBV5-1, the J gene TRBJ1-4; tentative D call: TRBD1 (6 bases). The CDR3 contains 15 residues. Germline V gene data show CDR1 as SGHRS and CDR2 as YFSETQ. V lost 0 bases to trimming and J lost 5 bases, with 11 bases between them. Here the CDR3 reads CASSLGGGENEKLFF. The CDR3 DNA reads TGCGCCAGCAGCTTGGGAGGGGGAGAAAATGAAAAACTGTTTTTT.

This chain connects TRBV7-8 to TRBJ2-7; 7 bases agree with TRBD1. Per germline, CDR1 SGHVS and CDR2 FQNEAQ. V shed 6 bases, J shed 1 base, and the junction held 6 bases outside the gene matches. The CDR3 consists of 14 residues. The CDR3 loop is CASRGQLNSYEQYF. As DNA, the CDR3 is TGTGCCAGCAGGGGACAGTTGAATTCCTACGAGCAGTACTTC.

The chain joins TRBV6-6 to TRBJ2-7, with D possibly matching TRBD1 (5 bases). Trimming cost V 5 bases and J 1 base, with 9 bases left between them. Germline values: CDR1 MNHNY, CDR2 SVGAGI (reference sequence). There are 13 residues in the CDR3. The CDR3 loop is CASSHQGSYEQYF. DNA for the CDR3: TGTGCCAGCAGTCACCAGGGATCCTACGAGCAGTACTTC.

This clone has just one count. V usage is TRBV9 and J usage is TRBJ1-3; TRBD1 agrees at 10 bases. Per the germline V gene, CDR1 is SGDLS and CDR2 is YYNGEE. The CDR3 is 16 residues long. V lost 4 bases and J lost 4; bases outside the gene matches: 8. CDR3 DNA sequence: TGTGCCAGCAGCTTGAGACAGGGGGCGAGCGGAAACACCATATATTTT. Its translation is CASSLRQGASGNTIYF.

Comment on this clone: Additional DNA sequences in this sample encode the identical CDR3. This chain connects TRBV19 to TRBJ2-7; 8 positions agree with TRBD1. This CDR3 has 14 residues. In germline, CDR1 is LNHDA, CDR2 SQIVND (reference sequence). V was pared by 3 bases and J by 0 bases, with 1 base of the junction left unmatched. This CDR3 is CASSIDRGSYEQYF. CDR3 DNA sequence: TGTGCCAGTAGTATTGACAGGGGCTCCTACGAGCAGTACTTC.

The rearrangement links TRBV2 to TRBJ2-3; D is unclear. V was cut by 5 bases and J by 2 bases, with 11 bases left in between. Per germline, CDR1 SNHLY and CDR2 FYNNEI. The CDR3 has 14 residues. The CDR3 is CASSQRTYTDTQYF. CDR3 bases: TGTGCCAGCAGTCAAAGAACCTACACAGATACGCAGTATTTT.

This chain uses TRBV4-3 with TRBJ2-1, with 7 bases matching TRBD2. This CDR3 region has 17 residues. CDR1 LGHNA and CDR2 YSLEER come from the germline V gene. V lost 0 bases, J lost 3 bases, and 8 bases stayed unmatched. CDR3 region: CASSQDPAGDHYNEQFF. CDR3 bases: TGCGCCAGCAGCCAAGACCCCGCGGGAGACCACTACAATGAGCAGTTCTTC.